The next 30 T cell receptor beta chains were all read from a single sample in a study of blood T cell repertoires in COVID-19. Clones were read by immunoSEQ multiplex PCR, and TCRdb kept only the in-frame ones, dropping some. This table holds under 500,000 clones, around 89% found once. Sequencing was performed on peripheral blood. The receptor set was obtained from a woman aged 25-40 years with acute or convalescent COVID-19.

V is TRBV2 and J is TRBJ1-4; D not certain. Germline CDR1 is SNHLY and CDR2 is FYNNEI. CDR3 length: 13 amino acids. Trimming pared 10 bases from V and 0 bases from J, leaving 9 bases between. The CDR3 DNA reads as TGTGCCACCTACAGATCAACTAATGAAAAACTGTTTTTT. The encoded protein is CATYRSTNEKLFF.

V usage is TRBV7-8 and J usage is TRBJ2-3, with TRBD2 identical over 10 bases. The CDR3 has 16 amino acids. Germline trimming cut 5 bases from V and 1 base from J; bases unmatched to any gene: 6. Per the germline V gene, CDR1 is SGHVS and CDR2 is FQNEAQ. This CDR3 reads CASSTPGTSGTDTQYF. For the CDR3, the DNA is TGTGCCAGCAGCACGCCCGGGACTAGCGGCACAGATACGCAGTATTTT.

The rearrangement joins TRBV5-8 to TRBJ2-5; 11 bases align to TRBD2. The trim removed 3 bases at V and 0 bases at J, leaving 4 bases unmatched. Looked up from germline, CDR1 is SGHTS and CDR2 is YDEGEE. The CDR3 loop spans 16 amino acids. The DNA for the CDR3 is TGTGCCAGCAGCTCTGGGACTAGCGGTAACCAAGAGACCCAGTACTTC. It codes for CASSSGTSGNQETQYF.

This chain joins TRBV2 and TRBJ2-3; D is possibly TRBD1 (8 bases). The V and J ends lost 6 bases and 0 bases respectively, with 16 bases between them. Germline V lookup: CDR1 SNHLY, CDR2 FYNNEI. The CDR3 extends over 16 amino acids. Here the CDR3 reads CASRENRGGSTDTQYF. As DNA, the CDR3 is TGTGCCAGCAGGGAGAACAGGGGGGGAAGCACAGATACGCAGTATTTT.

The chain links TRBV30 to TRBJ2-3; tentative D call: TRBD1 (5 bases). Trimming took off 0 bases at V and 3 bases at J, with 13 bases between the two ends. Germline V gene data show CDR1 as GTSNPN and CDR2 as SVGIG (reference sequence). The CDR3 extends over 15 amino acids. The CDR3: CAWSVLGRVTDTQYF. CDR3 nucleotides: TGTGCCTGGAGTGTACTCGGCAGGGTGACAGATACGCAGTATTTT.

The gene calls are TRBV7-6 and TRBJ1-3; D remains unclear. CDR1 is SGHVS, CDR2 FNYEAQ, per germline. This CDR3 spans 16 amino acids. The V gene lost 4 bases and the J gene lost 0 bases, with 13 bases spanning the gap. The CDR3 DNA sequence: TGTGCCAGCAGCTCCCCGCTTGACTCCTCTGGAAACACCATATATTTT. Translating it yields CASSSPLDSSGNTIYF.

This clone was seen more than once but under ten times. V is TRBV5-5 and J is TRBJ1-4; D is perhaps TRBD1 (6 bases). The CDR3 is 15 amino acids. Per germline, CDR1 SGHKS and CDR2 YYEKEE (reference sequence). V lost 1 base, J lost 5 bases, and 12 bases lay in between. The DNA for the CDR3 is TGTGCCAGCAGCTTGCCTACAGGGACAAATGAAAAACTGTTTTTT. It is translated as CASSLPTGTNEKLFF.

CDR3 loop: CASRQGFNQPQHF. CDR3 nucleotides: TGTGCCAGCAGACAGGGGTTCAATCAGCCCCAGCATTTT. The J gene is TRBJ1-5, the V gene TRBV12-3 or TRBV12-4, with 7 bases identical to TRBD1. The junction had 2 bases not matched to a gene; V was cut back by 6 bases and J by 3 bases. The CDR3 extends over 13 amino acids.

This clone has only one observation. V and J are TRBV7-8 and TRBJ2-7, with 10 bases identical to TRBD2. CDR3 length equals 17 residues. Germline V gives CDR1 SGHVS, CDR2 FQNEAQ. Trimming removed 5 bases from V and 5 bases from J; junction bases left unmatched: 15. CDR3 region: CASSQLGSGGLINEQYF. CDR3 DNA: TGTGCCAGCAGCCAGTTGGGTAGCGGGGGGCTGATAAACGAGCAGTACTTC.

The chain employs TRBV6-1 and TRBJ2-5; D might be TRBD1 (6 bases). This CDR3 spans 15 amino acids. Trimming cost V 2 bases and J 2 bases, with 12 bases left between them. Germline values: CDR1 MNHNS, CDR2 SASEGT. Here the CDR3 reads CASSEYRDLQETQYF. CDR3 nucleotides: TGTGCCAGCAGTGAATACAGGGACCTTCAAGAGACCCAGTACTTC.

This clone was seen once. The rearrangement joins TRBV28 to TRBJ2-2, with 7 bases matching TRBD2. V was clipped by 6 bases and J by 5 bases; unmatched bases: 12. From germline, CDR1 is MDHEN and CDR2 SYDVKM. The CDR3 length is 16 residues. The CDR3 DNA reads as TGTGCCAGCAGCCTCCCCGGCGGGGGAATGACCGGGGAGCTGTTTTTT. Residues: CASSLPGGGMTGELFF.

The J gene is TRBJ2-5, the V gene TRBV24-1; D is possibly TRBD1 (5 bases). The CDR3 covers 16 residues. V shed 4 bases and J shed 2 bases, with 16 bases lying between them. The V gene's germline CDR1 is KGHDR and CDR2 SFDVKD. In nucleotides, the CDR3 is TGTGCCACCAGTGACGCAGGGTCCCTGGGGCAAGAGACCCAGTACTTC. Translation gives CATSDAGSLGQETQYF.

This chain links TRBV7-2 with TRBJ1-2, with a possible D match to TRBD1 (5 bases). Germline CDR1 SGHTA, CDR2 FQGNSA. This CDR3 region has 15 residues. Trimming cost V 2 bases and J 1 base, with 11 bases left between them. The DNA of the CDR3 is TGTGCCAGCAGCTTATCCACAGGCCTTAACTATGGCTACACCTTC. Translated, it gives CASSLSTGLNYGYTF.

The CDR3 DNA sequence: TGTGCCACCAGTGATTTTATCGGTCGGGATGAGACCGGGGAGCTGTTTTTT. Its protein product is CATSDFIGRDETGELFF. The V call is TRBV24-1, the J call TRBJ2-2; possible D gene TRBD2, 5 bases. Trimming left V 1 base short and J 5 bases short, with 16 bases between. Germline-derived CDR1 and CDR2 are KGHDR and SFDVKD. The CDR3 has 17 amino acids.

The chain joins TRBV9 to TRBJ2-7, with D perhaps TRBD1 (5 bases). Germline CDR1 and CDR2: SGDLS and YYNGEE. CDR3 length: 15 amino acids. V was shortened by 0 bases and J by 4 bases, with 14 bases between the two germline ends. The CDR3 sequence is CASSVDEFRDYEQYF. The CDR3 coding sequence is TGTGCCAGCAGCGTAGATGAGTTCAGGGATTACGAGCAGTACTTC.

The V call is TRBV3-1 (or the pseudogene TRBV3-2), the J call TRBJ2-5; 9 bases match TRBD2. The CDR3 length is 17 residues. Germline V gives CDR1 LGHDT, CDR2 YNNKEL (reference sequence). The ends lost 0 bases at V and 4 bases at J; junction bases unmatched: 9. CDR3 region: CASSQDFELAGPETQYF. In DNA, the CDR3 is TGTGCCAGCAGCCAAGATTTCGAACTAGCGGGCCCAGAGACCCAGTACTTC.

The chain recombines TRBV10-3 with TRBJ2-7, with a weak D call TRBD2 (6 bases). The ends were cut back, 8 bases at V and 5 bases at J, with 16 bases in the middle. The CDR3 sequence is 13 residues long. CDR1 and CDR2 (germline): ENHRY, SYGVKD. The CDR3 region is CAIYSGRLNEQYF. The CDR3 DNA follows: TGTGCCATCTACTCCGGGAGACTAAACGAGCAGTACTTC.

As to this clone: In the same sample, other DNA sequences code for this CDR3. The gene calls are TRBV5-1 and TRBJ2-7; 8 positions agree with TRBD1. The V segment lost 4 bases and the J segment 4 bases; nucleotides outside the gene matches: 10. This CDR3 comprises 15 residues. Germline assignment: CDR1 SGHRS and CDR2 YFSETQ. For the CDR3, the DNA is TGCGCCAGCAGCCAAACAGGACAGGGTCCATACGAGCAGTACTTC. Residues: CASSQTGQGPYEQYF.

DNA for the CDR3: TGTGCCAGCAGCCTAACAACAGTAGCCAAAAACATTCAGTACTTC. The encoded protein is CASSLTTVAKNIQYF. This chain links TRBV14 with TRBJ2-4; D gene ambiguous. The CDR3 has 15 amino acids. The germline V and J ends were trimmed by 4 bases and 0 bases, with 10 bases remaining between them. Per the germline V gene, CDR1 is SGHDN and CDR2 is FVKESK.

The chain employs TRBV30 and TRBJ1-1; possible D gene TRBD1, 5 bases. The CDR3 totals 13 residues. Germline V CDR1 and CDR2: GTSNPN, SVGIG (reference sequence). V lost 1 base to trimming and J lost 3 bases, with 9 bases between them. The CDR3 bases are TGTGCCTGGAGTGCCTCGGGGGACACTGAAGCTTTCTTT. The encoded protein is CAWSASGDTEAFF.

The gene calls are TRBV30 and TRBJ1-2; tentative D call: TRBD1 (5 bases). Trimming took 6 bases from V and 2 from J, leaving 19 bases between them. The CDR3 consists of 15 residues. The germline V gene encodes CDR1 GTSNPN and CDR2 SVGIG (reference sequence). CDR3 region: CACRDGPEGNYGYTF. The CDR3 nucleotides read TGTGCCTGCCGGGACGGCCCGGAGGGAAACTATGGCTACACCTTC.

The genes are TRBV2 and TRBJ2-2, with unresolved D. Germline-derived CDR1 and CDR2 are SNHLY and FYNNEI. This CDR3 is built from 13 residues. Trimming cost V 6 bases and J 4 bases, with 9 bases left between them. CDR3 protein: CASSRISTGELFF. The CDR3 DNA sequence: TGTGCCAGCAGCAGAATCTCCACCGGGGAGCTGTTTTTT. Variable domain in full (rest from reference TRBV2 and TRBJ2-2): EPEVTQTPSHQVTQMGQEVILRCVPISNHLYFYWYRQILGQKVEFLVSFYNNEISEKSEIFDDQFSVERPDGSNFTLKIRSTKLEDSAMYFCASSRISTGELFFGEGSRLTVL.

This rearrangement joins TRBV28 to TRBJ2-7; the D gene is possibly TRBD1 (6 bases). Trimming shortened V by 3 bases and J by 0 bases, and 18 bases separated the two germline ends. The CDR3 has 17 residues. Germline V gene lookup returns CDR1 MDHEN and CDR2 SYDVKM. CDR3 amino acids: CASSFRVGTHTSYEQYF. DNA of the CDR3: TGTGCCAGCAGTTTCCGGGTTGGGACACATACCTCCTACGAGCAGTACTTC.

The chain uses TRBV12-5 and TRBJ1-2; D possibly corresponds to TRBD1 (5 bases). V lost 4 bases, J lost 8 bases, and 20 bases lay in between. The germline gives CDR1 LGHNT, CDR2 FRNRAP. The CDR3 totals 15 residues. CDR3 nucleotides: TGTGCTAGTGGTTCGCAGCCGGGCCTAGGGGAAGGCTACACCTTC. Amino acid sequence: CASGSQPGLGEGYTF.

In its sample, this clone was seen once. The CDR3 nucleotides read TGTGCCAGCAGCCGGCAAGGGGCAATCTATGGCTACACCTTC. Translation: CASSRQGAIYGYTF. J is TRBJ1-2 and V is TRBV11-2; weak D call: TRBD1 (5 bases). CDR3 length: 14 amino acids. Germline CDR1 and CDR2: SGHAT and FQNNGV. The V end was cut by 5 bases, the J end by 4 bases, with 14 bases between.

CDR3 in DNA: TGCGCCAGCAGCCAAGGGGGCTCGGGTGAAGCTTTCTTT. Translating it yields CASSQGGSGEAFF. This sequence joins TRBV4-1 and TRBJ1-1, with D possibly being TRBD1 (5 bases). Per germline, CDR1 MGHRA and CDR2 YSYEKL. Trimming stripped 1 base from V and 7 bases from J, with 10 bases between. The CDR3 is 13 amino acids.

In its sample, this clone was seen a few times. V gene TRBV2 combines with J gene TRBJ1-5, with TRBD1 matching 8 bases. Losses at the gene ends were 3 bases for V and 5 bases for J; bases not matched to a gene: 6. The CDR3 extends over 15 amino acids. The germline gives CDR1 SNHLY, CDR2 FYNNEI. The CDR3 sequence: CASSDATGGDQPQHF. The CDR3 DNA follows: TGTGCCAGCAGTGATGCAACAGGGGGAGATCAGCCCCAGCATTTT.

This rearrangement joins TRBV9 to TRBJ2-3; D unclear. Trimming cost V 4 bases and J 1 base, with 16 bases left between them. The CDR3 spans 16 residues. The V gene's germline CDR1 is SGDLS and CDR2 YYNGEE. This chain's CDR3 is CASSMASRSRTDTQYF. In DNA form, the CDR3 reads TGTGCCAGCAGCATGGCTAGTCGTTCGCGCACAGATACGCAGTATTTT.

V and J are TRBV7-9 and TRBJ2-1, with D possibly being TRBD2 (6 bases). Germline CDR1 reads SEHNR; CDR2 reads FQNEAQ (reference sequence). V lost 2 bases to trimming and J lost 9 bases, with 8 bases between them. CDR3 length equals 12 residues. CDR3 nucleotides: TGTGCCAGCAGCTTAATGGGGGGTGAGCAGTTCTTC. Translation: CASSLMGGEQFF. The whole variable domain, filled in from reference TRBV7-9 and TRBJ2-1, reads DTGVSQNPRHKITKRGQNVTFRCDPISEHNRLYWYRQTLGQGPEFLTYFQNEAQLEKSRLLSDRFSAERPKGSFSTLEIQRTEQGDSAMYLCASSLMGGEQFFGPGTRLTVL.

This chain joins TRBV10-1 and TRBJ2-1; no reliable D call. Trimming cost V 0 bases and J 5 bases, with 5 bases left between them. Germline CDR1 reads WNHNN; CDR2 reads SYGVQD (reference sequence). The CDR3 length is 13 residues. The DNA of the CDR3 is TGCGCCAGCAGTGAGTCGTTCAACAATGAGCAGTTCTTC. As protein: CASSESFNNEQFF.